This T cell receptor (beta chain) is drawn from a study of T cells in Graves' hyperthyroidism and ophthalmopathy. Study-wide context: The authors collected peripheral blood at initial diagnosis, before any treatment.

Study-wide results and caveats: Stable hyperthyroidism was told apart from ophthalmopathy by a model built on 13 V-J features.

RNA transcripts gave rise to amplified TCR beta CDR3 regions. First-round RT-PCR targeting the TCR CDR3 was performed with the HTBI primer set. MiXCR, applied by TCRdb to the multiplex PCR reads, yields one record per CDR3 protein. This sample has a few hundred thousand distinct CDR3 sequences, with just under 15% found just once. Hyperthyroidism patients were newly diagnosed, had disease duration under 2 months, and were aged 18 to 65 years. Using roughly 9.4 ml of fresh peripheral blood, PBMCs were prepared. This clonotype was recorded at least ten times. Its cognate antigen is unknown. CDR3 length: 14 amino acids. V lost 6 bases and J lost 4, with 15 bases in between.

The chain is built from TRBV12-3 or TRBV12-4 and TRBJ1-1; maybe TRBD1 (5 bases). Sequencing was done on a sample of blood. The clonotype comes from a woman aged 25 to 39 with Graves' hyperthyroidism. The CDR3: CASRTYGAGTEAFF. CDR3 DNA sequence: TGTGCCAGCAGGACGTATGGGGCGGGCACTGAAGCTTTCTTT.